These 10 T cell receptor beta chains came from one sample sequenced in a study of T cell responses to AZD1222 COVID-19 vaccine. TCRdb's table, derived via immunoSEQ multiplex PCR, lists solely in-frame clones and lacks some. The sample lists roughly 140,000 clones, around nine tenths occurring once. Sample: peripheral blood, taken on day 0 of AZD1222 vaccination. The receptor source for this set is an adult in good health.

The gene calls are TRBV7-2 and TRBJ2-1, with 7 bases aligning to TRBD2. This CDR3 has 16 residues. Germline V CDR1 and CDR2: SGHTA, FQGNSA. The trim removed 6 bases at V and 6 bases at J, leaving 14 bases unmatched. The CDR3 DNA reads as TGTGCCAGCAGGGTTACCGCTAGCGGTTCGGGCAATGAGCAGTTCTTC. Its translation: CASRVTASGSGNEQFF.

The chain recombines TRBV5-4 with TRBJ2-4; unclear D gene. The length of the CDR3 is 17 residues. V was shortened by 0 bases and J by 0 bases, with 13 bases between the two germline ends. Germline CDR1 is SGHNT and CDR2 is YYREEE (reference sequence). In DNA form, the CDR3 reads TGTGCCAGCAGCTTGGGCGGCAGCCACCTAGCCAAAAACATTCAGTACTTC. It encodes CASSLGGSHLAKNIQYF.

The J gene is TRBJ2-7, the V gene TRBV4-2; 13 bases fit TRBD2. The germline V gene encodes CDR1 LGHNA and CDR2 YNFKEQ. The V and J ends lost 2 bases and 7 bases, in that order; junction bases with no gene match: 8. There are 16 residues in the CDR3. The CDR3, as DNA: TGTGCCAGCAGCCAAATACGGACTAGCGGGAGTGGTGAGCAGTACTTC. It yields the protein CASSQIRTSGSGEQYF.

This chain connects TRBV7-3 to TRBJ2-2, with 8 bases that match TRBD2. In germline, CDR1 is SGHTA, CDR2 FQGTGA. This CDR3 has 15 residues. The ends lost 5 bases at V and 7 bases at J; junction bases unmatched: 9. The CDR3 nucleotides are TGTGCCAGCAGCCTAAGCGGGAGCCGGGGCGGGGAGCTGTTTTTT. As protein: CASSLSGSRGGELFF.

The rearrangement links TRBV7-8 to TRBJ2-7, with 11 bases aligning to TRBD2. Germline V gives CDR1 SGHVS, CDR2 FQNEAQ. V lost 4 bases to trimming and J lost 4 bases; unmatched junction nucleotides: 9. This CDR3 comprises 16 residues. The DNA of the CDR3 is TGTGCCAGCAGCTCCTTAGCGGGAGGGGACTTTTACGAGCAGTACTTC. Amino acids: CASSSLAGGDFYEQYF.

V gene TRBV19 combines with J gene TRBJ1-4, with D uncertain. The CDR3 length is 13 residues. Germline CDR1 is LNHDA and CDR2 is SQIVND (reference sequence). Trimming took off 4 bases at V and 4 bases at J, with 7 bases between the two ends. CDR3 protein: CASSRTGNEKLFF. DNA for the CDR3: TGTGCCAGTAGTAGGACGGGTAATGAAAAACTGTTTTTT.

V usage is TRBV7-6 and J usage is TRBJ1-3, with D possibly being TRBD1 (5 bases). The CDR3 length is 15 residues. Between the trimmed V and J ends, which lost 4 bases and 0 bases, there was a span of 10 bases. Germline CDR1 and CDR2: SGHVS and FNYEAQ. DNA for the CDR3: TGTGCCAGCAGCTCCGGACACTTCTCTGGAAACACCATATATTTT. This sequence encodes CASSSGHFSGNTIYF.

The V call is TRBV28, the J call TRBJ1-5, with D possibly matching TRBD1 (6 bases). CDR1 is MDHEN and CDR2 is SYDVKM in the germline V gene. This CDR3 has 14 amino acids. With 2 bases removed from V and 11 bases from J, the gap between germline ends came to 16 bases. This CDR3 is CASSLGQGGLSQHF. The CDR3 nucleotides read TGTGCCAGCAGTTTAGGGCAAGGGGGTTTGTCCCAGCATTTT.

This clone showed up just once. This rearrangement joins TRBV2 to TRBJ1-6, with D perhaps matching TRBD1 (6 bases). This CDR3 comprises 15 residues. Looked up from germline, CDR1 is SNHLY and CDR2 is FYNNEI. With 0 bases removed from V and 6 bases from J, the gap between germline ends came to 9 bases. CDR3 sequence: CASSEAGQPNSPLHF. As DNA, the CDR3 is TGTGCCAGCAGTGAAGCAGGACAGCCTAATTCACCCCTCCACTTT.

This clone occurred once. J is TRBJ2-2 and V is TRBV4-3; D unresolved. CDR3 size: 14 residues. Germline V CDR1 and CDR2: LGHNA, YSLEER. Trimming removed 3 bases from V and 6 bases from J, with 11 bases in between. This CDR3 is CASSQEILPGELFF. The CDR3 nucleotides read TGCGCCAGCAGCCAGGAAATCCTACCCGGGGAGCTGTTTTTT.